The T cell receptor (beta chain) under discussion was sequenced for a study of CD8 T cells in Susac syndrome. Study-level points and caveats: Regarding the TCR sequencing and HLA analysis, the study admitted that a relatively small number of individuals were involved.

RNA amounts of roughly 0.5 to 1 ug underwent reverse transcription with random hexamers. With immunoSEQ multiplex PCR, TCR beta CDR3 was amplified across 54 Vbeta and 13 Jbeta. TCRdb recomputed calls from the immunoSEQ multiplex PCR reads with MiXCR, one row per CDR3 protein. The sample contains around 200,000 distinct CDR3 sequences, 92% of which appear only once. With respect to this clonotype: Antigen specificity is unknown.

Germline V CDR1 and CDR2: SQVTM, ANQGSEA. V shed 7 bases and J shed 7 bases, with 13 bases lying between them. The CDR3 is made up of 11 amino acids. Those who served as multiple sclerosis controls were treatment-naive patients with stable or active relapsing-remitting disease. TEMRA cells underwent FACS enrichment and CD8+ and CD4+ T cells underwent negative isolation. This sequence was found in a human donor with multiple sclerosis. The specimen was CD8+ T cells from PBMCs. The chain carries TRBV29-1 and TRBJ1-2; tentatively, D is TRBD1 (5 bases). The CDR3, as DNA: TGCAGCGGTCGGGGGGAGGGTGGCTACACCTTC. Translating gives CSGRGEGGYTF.